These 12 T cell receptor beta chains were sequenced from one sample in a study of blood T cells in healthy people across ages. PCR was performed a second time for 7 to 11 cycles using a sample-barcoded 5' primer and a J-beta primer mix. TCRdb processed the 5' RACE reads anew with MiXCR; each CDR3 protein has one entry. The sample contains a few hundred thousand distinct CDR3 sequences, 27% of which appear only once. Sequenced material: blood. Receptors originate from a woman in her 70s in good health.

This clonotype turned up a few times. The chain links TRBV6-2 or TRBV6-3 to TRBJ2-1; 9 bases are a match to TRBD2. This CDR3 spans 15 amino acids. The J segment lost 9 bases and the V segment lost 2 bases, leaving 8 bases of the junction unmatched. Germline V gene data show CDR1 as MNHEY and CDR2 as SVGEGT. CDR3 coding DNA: TGTGCCAGCAGTTACGGCGGGGGGGACCACAGTGAGCAGTTCTTC. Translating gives CASSYGGGDHSEQFF.

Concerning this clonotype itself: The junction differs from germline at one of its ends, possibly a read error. The CDR3 nucleotides read TGCAGTGCTAGAGACCTAGCGGGGGCCGGCTCCTACAATGTGCAGTTCTTC. Translated, it gives CSARDLAGAGSYNVQFF. This chain joins TRBV20-1 and TRBJ2-1, with TRBD2 matching over 10 bases. The CDR3 loop spans 17 amino acids. The V gene's germline CDR1 is DFQATT and CDR2 SNEGSKA (reference sequence).

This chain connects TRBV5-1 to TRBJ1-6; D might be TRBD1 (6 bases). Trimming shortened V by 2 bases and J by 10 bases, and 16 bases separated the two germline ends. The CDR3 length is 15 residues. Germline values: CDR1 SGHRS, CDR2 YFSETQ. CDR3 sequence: CASSFGQGGGSPLHF. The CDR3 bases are TGCGCCAGCAGCTTCGGCCAAGGGGGAGGATCACCCCTCCACTTT. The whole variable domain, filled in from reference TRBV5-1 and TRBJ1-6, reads KAGVTQTPRYLIKTRGQQVTLSCSPISGHRSVSWYQQTPGQGLQFLFEYFSETQRNKGNFPGRFSGRQFSNSRSEMNVSTLELGDSALYLCASSFGQGGGSPLHFGNGTRLTVT.

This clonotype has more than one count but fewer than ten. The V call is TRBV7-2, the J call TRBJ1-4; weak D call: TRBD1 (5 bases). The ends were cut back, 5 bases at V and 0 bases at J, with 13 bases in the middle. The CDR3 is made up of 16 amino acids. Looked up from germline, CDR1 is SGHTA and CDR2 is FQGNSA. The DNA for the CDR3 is TGTGCCAGCAGCATAGGGCCAGGGACAACTAATGAAAAACTGTTTTTT. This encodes CASSIGPGTTNEKLFF.

The CDR3, as DNA: TGTGCCAGCAGCTTACTCGGGGGAGAGGATGAGCAGTTCTTC. Its translation is CASSLLGGEDEQFF. J is TRBJ2-1 and V is TRBV7-3, with a possible D match to TRBD2 (6 bases). The germline V and J ends were trimmed by 2 bases and 8 bases, with 13 bases remaining between them. Germline V gene lookup returns CDR1 SGHTA and CDR2 FQGTGA. This CDR3 is 14 amino acids long. Full variable domain (missing parts from reference TRBV7-3 and TRBJ2-1): GAGVSQTPSNKVTEKGKYVELRCDPISGHTALYWYRQSLGQGPEFLIYFQGTGAADDSGLPNDRFFAVRPEGSVSTLKIQRTERGDSAVYLCASSLLGGEDEQFFGPGTRLTVL.

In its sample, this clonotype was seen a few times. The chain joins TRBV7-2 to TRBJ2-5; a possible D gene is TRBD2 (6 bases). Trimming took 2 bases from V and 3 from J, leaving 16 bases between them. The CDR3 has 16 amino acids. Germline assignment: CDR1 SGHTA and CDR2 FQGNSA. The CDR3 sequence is CASSLTPILAEETQYF. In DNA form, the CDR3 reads TGTGCCAGCAGCTTAACCCCAATACTAGCTGAAGAGACCCAGTACTTC.

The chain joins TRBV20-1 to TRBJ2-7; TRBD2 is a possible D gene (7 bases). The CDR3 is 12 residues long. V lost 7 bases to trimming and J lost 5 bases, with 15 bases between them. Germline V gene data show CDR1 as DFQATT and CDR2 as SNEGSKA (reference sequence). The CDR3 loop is CSVQAGDNEQYF. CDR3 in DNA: TGCAGTGTTCAGGCGGGGGACAACGAGCAGTACTTC.

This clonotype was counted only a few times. The DNA for the CDR3 is TGTGCCAGCAGCCAAGTTGGAGCGGGGGGCCGCACTGGCCAGTACTTC. Encoded protein: CASSQVGAGGRTGQYF. V is TRBV3-1 and J is TRBJ2-5, with 9 positions matching TRBD2. The CDR3 length is 16 residues. V gave up 1 base and J gave up 10 bases; unmatched junction bases: 13. Germline CDR1 is LGHDT and CDR2 is YNNKEL (reference sequence).

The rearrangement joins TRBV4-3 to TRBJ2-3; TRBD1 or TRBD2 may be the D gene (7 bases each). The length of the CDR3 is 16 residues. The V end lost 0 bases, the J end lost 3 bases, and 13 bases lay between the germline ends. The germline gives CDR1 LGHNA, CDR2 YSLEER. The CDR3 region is CASSQEPRGGTDTQYF. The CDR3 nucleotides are TGCGCCAGCAGCCAAGAACCCAGGGGGGGGACAGATACGCAGTATTTT.

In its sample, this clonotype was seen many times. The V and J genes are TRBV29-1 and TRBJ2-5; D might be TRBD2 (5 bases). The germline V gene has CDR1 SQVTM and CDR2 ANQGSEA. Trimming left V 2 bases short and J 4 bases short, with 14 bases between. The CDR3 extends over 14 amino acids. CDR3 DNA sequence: TGCAGCGTTGAAAGAGTCCGGAGGTCAGAGACCCAGTACTTC. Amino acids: CSVERVRRSETQYF.

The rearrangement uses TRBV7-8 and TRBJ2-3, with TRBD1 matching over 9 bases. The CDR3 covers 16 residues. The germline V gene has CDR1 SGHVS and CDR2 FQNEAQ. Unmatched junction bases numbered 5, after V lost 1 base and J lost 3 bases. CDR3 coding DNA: TGTGCCAGCAGCTTAGTTAGGGGACAGGGTACAGATACGCAGTATTTT. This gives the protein CASSLVRGQGTDTQYF. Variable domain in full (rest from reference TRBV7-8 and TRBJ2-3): GAGVSQSPRYKVAKRGQDVALRCDPISGHVSLFWYQQALGQGPEFLTYFQNEAQLDKSGLPSDRFFAERPEGSVSTLKIQRTQQEDSAVYLCASSLVRGQGTDTQYFGPGTRLTVL.

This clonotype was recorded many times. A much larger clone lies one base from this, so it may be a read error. For the CDR3, the DNA is TGTGCCAGCAGCTGGAGCACAGATACGCAGTATTTT. Its protein is CASSWSTDTQYF. This chain connects TRBV5-6 to TRBJ2-3; D not resolved. This CDR3 region has 12 residues. Looked up from germline, CDR1 is SGHDT and CDR2 is YYEEEE. V was cut by 3 bases and J by 0 bases, with 2 bases left in between.